A selection of T cell receptor beta chains follows, all from one sample in a study of T cell responses to AZD1222 COVID-19 vaccine. The repertoire was sequenced with immunoSEQ multiplex PCR; TCRdb's copy has only in-frame clones and lacks some. The repertoire holds 86,000 or so clones, with approximately 89% as singletons. Sample: peripheral blood, taken on day 0 of AZD1222 vaccination. Receptors originate from an adult in good health. Both conserved end residues are part of each CDR3. D genes are given only for firm matches. Not all rows give a size; the values are once, few, many and, for expanded clones, a class.

TRBV7-9	-	TRBJ1-2	few	CASSPGTNYGYTF	TGTGCCAGCAGCCCGGGAACTAACTATGGCTACACCTTC
TRBV7-9	TRBD2	TRBJ2-2	-	CASSLSGGLRPNTGELFF	TGTGCCAGCAGCCTTAGCGGGGGCCTGCGCCCTAACACCGGGGAGCTGTTTTTT
TRBV6-6	TRBD2	TRBJ2-3	-	CASSYPETTSGGLSDTQYF	TGTGCCAGCAGCTACCCCGAGACAACTAGCGGGGGTCTCTCGGATACGCAGTATTTT
TRBV3-1/TRBV3-2	-	TRBJ1-1	once	CASSQWNTEAFF	TGTGCCAGCAGCCAATGGAACACTGAAGCTTTCTTT
TRBV3-1/TRBV3-2	-	TRBJ2-7	-	CASSPDGFYEQYF	TGTGCCAGCAGTCCAGACGGATTCTACGAGCAGTACTTC
TRBV19	-	TRBJ1-2	-	CASTQRVKPNYGYTF	TGTGCCAGTACCCAAAGGGTGAAGCCTAACTATGGCTACACCTTC
TRBV11-2	TRBD2	TRBJ2-7	-	CASSYPGGNEQYF	TGTGCCAGCAGCTACCCGGGGGGTAACGAGCAGTACTTC
TRBV4-1	-	TRBJ1-1	-	CASSQETGFQTEAFF	TGCGCCAGCAGCCAAGAAACGGGATTCCAGACTGAAGCTTTCTTT
TRBV2	-	TRBJ1-2	-	CASSVAGRNYGYTF	TGTGCCAGCAGTGTGGCAGGGCGTAACTATGGCTACACCTTC
TRBV20-1	TRBD1	TRBJ2-1	-	CSASFQGVGNEQFF	TGCAGTGCTAGTTTCCAGGGGGTCGGCAATGAGCAGTTCTTC
TRBV6-5	TRBD1	TRBJ2-7	-	CASRSGQGPSEQYF	TGTGCCAGCAGGTCAGGACAGGGTCCTTCCGAGCAGTACTTC
TRBV9	TRBD1	TRBJ2-2	once	CASSQLSGQGAGGELFF	TGTGCCAGCAGCCAGCTCTCGGGACAGGGGGCGGGCGGGGAGCTGTTTTTT
TRBV9	-	TRBJ1-1	once	CASSPHSVDTEAFF	TGTGCCAGCAGCCCCCACTCGGTGGACACTGAAGCTTTCTTT
TRBV6-5	TRBD1	TRBJ1-6	-	CASSYRNRGSSPLHF	TGTGCCAGCAGTTACCGGAACAGGGGAAGTTCACCCCTCCACTTT
TRBV15	-	TRBJ2-1	-	CATSRDPGNSYNEQFF	TGTGCCACCAGCAGAGATCCAGGTAACTCCTACAATGAGCAGTTCTTC
TRBV15	-	TRBJ1-5	-	CATSMGRGSNQPQHF	TGTGCCACCAGCATGGGCCGAGGGAGCAATCAGCCCCAGCATTTT
TRBV7-2	-	TRBJ2-7	-	CASSLEPGAAYEQYF	TGTGCCAGCAGCTTAGAACCGGGAGCAGCCTACGAACAGTACTTC
TRBV2	-	TRBJ1-6	-	CASSRAQPTSPLHF	TGTGCCAGCAGTCGGGCCCAGCCAACTTCACCCCTCCACTTT
TRBV4-1	TRBD1	TRBJ1-6	-	CASSPGQLNSPLHF	TGCGCCAGCAGCCCGGGACAGCTTAATTCACCCCTCCACTTT
TRBV30	-	TRBJ1-5	once	CAWSREVGNQPQHF	TGTGCCTGGAGTCGGGAAGTTGGCAATCAGCCCCAGCATTTT
TRBV5-1	-	TRBJ1-5	-	CASSLVGGYKPQHF	TGCGCCAGCAGCTTGGTTGGGGGGTATAAGCCCCAGCATTTT
TRBV5-4	-	TRBJ2-2	-	CASSLAGGAGELFF	TGTGCCAGCAGCTTGGCCGGTGGAGCCGGGGAGCTGTTTTTT
TRBV10-3	-	TRBJ2-7	-	CAISSEVPYEQYF	TGTGCCATCTCCAGTGAGGTCCCCTACGAGCAGTACTTC
TRBV28	-	TRBJ2-7	-	CASSPPPSYEQYF	TGTGCCAGCAGTCCCCCGCCCTCCTACGAGCAGTACTTC
TRBV19	-	TRBJ2-2	-	CASRPSSNTGELFF	TGTGCCAGTAGGCCTAGCTCGAACACCGGGGAGCTGTTTTTT
TRBV3-1/TRBV3-2	-	TRBJ2-1	once	CASSHLRSSYNEQFF	TGTGCCAGCAGCCATCTCAGGAGCTCCTACAATGAGCAGTTCTTC
TRBV19	-	TRBJ2-7	-	CASTASGSYEQYF	TGTGCCAGTACCGCTTCGGGGTCCTACGAGCAGTACTTC
TRBV3-1/TRBV3-2	TRBD1	TRBJ2-7	-	CASSQGGAGGAVGEQYF	TGTGCCAGCAGCCAAGGCGGGGCAGGGGGCGCGGTCGGCGAGCAGTACTTC
TRBV30	TRBD1	TRBJ2-7	-	CAWSLRGPYEQYF	TGTGCCTGGAGTCTCAGGGGGCCGTACGAGCAGTACTTC
TRBV4-3	-	TRBJ1-2	-	CASSQDRVGGYTF	TGCGCCAGCAGCCAAGACAGGGTCGGTGGCTACACCTTC
TRBV12-5	-	TRBJ1-5	-	CASGSSLGAGNQPQHF	TGTGCTAGTGGTTCCTCTCTTGGGGCAGGGAATCAGCCCCAGCATTTT
TRBV12-3/TRBV12-4	-	TRBJ1-1	once	CASSPGMFEAFF	TGTGCCAGCAGTCCTGGGATGTTTGAAGCTTTCTTT
TRBV2	-	TRBJ1-2	-	CASSAAGTYGYTF	TGTGCCAGCAGTGCCGCAGGAACCTATGGCTACACCTTC
TRBV15	TRBD1	TRBJ2-3	-	CATSSRQGTDTQYF	TGTGCCACCAGCAGTCGACAGGGAACAGATACGCAGTATTTT
TRBV6-5	TRBD1	TRBJ1-2	-	CASRTGTGNGYTF	TGTGCCAGCAGGACCGGGACAGGGAATGGCTACACCTTC
TRBV5-4	-	TRBJ2-1	-	CASSLEGDTLSEQFF	TGTGCCAGCAGCTTGGAAGGAGACACCCTTAGTGAGCAGTTCTTC
TRBV6-5	TRBD1	TRBJ1-2	-	CASSPQGGFYYGYTF	TGTGCCAGCAGTCCTCAAGGGGGCTTCTACTATGGCTACACCTTC
TRBV6-5	-	TRBJ2-7	-	CASRVGGLYEQYF	TGTGCCAGCAGGGTAGGGGGGCTCTACGAGCAGTACTTC
TRBV7-9	-	TRBJ1-1	-	CASSDPNRMMGTEAFF	TGTGCCAGCAGCGACCCAAACAGGATGATGGGGACTGAAGCTTTCTTT
TRBV11-2	-	TRBJ2-7	-	CASSLDPYEQYF	TGTGCCAGCAGCTTAGATCCCTACGAGCAGTACTTC
TRBV4-1	TRBD2	TRBJ2-3	-	CASSQVVSSGTSTDTQYF	TGCGCCAGCAGCCAAGTGGTGTCTAGCGGAACTAGCACAGATACGCAGTATTTT
TRBV18	-	TRBJ1-2	-	CASSPPSQSNYGYTF	TGTGCCAGCTCACCCCCAAGCCAGTCTAACTATGGCTACACCTTC
TRBV7-9	-	TRBJ1-4	-	CASSLVLGNNEKLFF	TGTGCCAGCAGCTTAGTTTTAGGTAATAATGAAAAACTGTTTTTT
TRBV9	-	TRBJ1-2	few	CASSVSDRSYGYTF	TGTGCCAGCAGCGTCTCTGACAGGAGCTATGGCTACACCTTC
TRBV2	-	TRBJ1-5	few	CASRFDRSNQPQHF	TGTGCCAGCAGATTTGACAGGTCCAATCAGCCCCAGCATTTT
TRBV28	-	TRBJ1-1	-	CASVGNTEAFF	TGTGCCAGCGTCGGTAACACTGAAGCTTTCTTT
TRBV7-9	TRBD1	TRBJ1-5	-	CASSRGQGYQPQHF	TGTGCCAGCAGTCGGGGACAGGGTTATCAGCCCCAGCATTTT
TRBV28	-	TRBJ1-5	-	CASSISNQPQHF	TGTGCCAGCAGCATTAGCAATCAGCCCCAGCATTTT
TRBV2	-	TRBJ2-1	once	CASSTLGVKGNEQFF	TGTGCCAGCAGTACTCTAGGCGTCAAGGGGAATGAGCAGTTCTTC
TRBV7-2	-	TRBJ1-2	-	CASSLEPTQGTYGYTF	TGTGCCAGCAGCTTAGAGCCCACACAGGGCACCTATGGCTACACCTTC
TRBV30	-	TRBJ1-4	-	CAWTRGMRVEKLFF	TGTGCCTGGACCCGGGGAATGAGGGTCGAAAAACTGTTTTTT
TRBV29-1	-	TRBJ1-2	-	CSVNSNLHSDGYTF	TGCAGCGTGAACTCCAATCTACACTCGGACGGCTACACCTTC
TRBV2	-	TRBJ1-5	-	CAAWSGTNQPQHF	TGTGCAGCGTGGTCAGGGACCAATCAGCCCCAGCATTTT
TRBV12-3/TRBV12-4	-	TRBJ2-1	-	CASSVSYNEQFF	TGTGCCAGCAGTGTCAGCTACAATGAGCAGTTCTTC
TRBV7-6	-	TRBJ1-2	once	CASSPYSTWDLTLGGYTF	TGTGCCAGCAGCCCTTATTCCACGTGGGATCTAACCTTGGGCGGCTACACCTTC
TRBV11-3	TRBD2	TRBJ2-1	-	CASSPEGEGRGGENEQFF	TGTGCCAGCAGCCCCGAGGGAGAGGGACGGGGGGGTGAGAATGAGCAGTTCTTC
TRBV15	TRBD2	TRBJ2-5	-	CATSRTRGGRETQYF	TGTGCCACCAGCAGGACCCGGGGGGGGCGAGAGACCCAGTACTTC